The clone carrying this TCR beta chain has a handful of counts. Its antigen is not known. This record comes from a study of T cells in Graves' hyperthyroidism and ophthalmopathy. Study-level findings and limits: Stable hyperthyroidism and ophthalmopathy were separated using 13 V-J signatures. Blood also carried most thyroid clonotypes expanded above 0.001.

Regions amplified from RNA transcripts were the TCR beta CDR3 regions. The study used the HTBI primer set for a first-round RT-PCR of the TCR CDR3. TCRdb analysed the multiplex PCR reads with MiXCR anew, one entry per CDR3 protein. Among 550,000 to 700,000 distinct CDR3 sequences, more than 45% were seen once, and the ten largest hold under 20%. Trimming shortened V by 8 bases and J by 10 bases, and 17 bases separated the two germline ends. Germline loops: CDR1 SQVTM, CDR2 ANQGSEA. CDR3 size: 11 residues. The sample was peripheral blood or thyroid tissue (not recorded which). The V and J genes are TRBV29-1 and TRBJ1-1, with D possibly being TRBD1 (5 bases). The TCR originated in an adult woman with Graves' disease, either hyperthyroidism or ophthalmopathy (not recorded which). The CDR3 is CSLRQGGAAFF. The CDR3 DNA reads as TGCAGCTTACGGCAGGGTGGGGCAGCTTTCTTT.